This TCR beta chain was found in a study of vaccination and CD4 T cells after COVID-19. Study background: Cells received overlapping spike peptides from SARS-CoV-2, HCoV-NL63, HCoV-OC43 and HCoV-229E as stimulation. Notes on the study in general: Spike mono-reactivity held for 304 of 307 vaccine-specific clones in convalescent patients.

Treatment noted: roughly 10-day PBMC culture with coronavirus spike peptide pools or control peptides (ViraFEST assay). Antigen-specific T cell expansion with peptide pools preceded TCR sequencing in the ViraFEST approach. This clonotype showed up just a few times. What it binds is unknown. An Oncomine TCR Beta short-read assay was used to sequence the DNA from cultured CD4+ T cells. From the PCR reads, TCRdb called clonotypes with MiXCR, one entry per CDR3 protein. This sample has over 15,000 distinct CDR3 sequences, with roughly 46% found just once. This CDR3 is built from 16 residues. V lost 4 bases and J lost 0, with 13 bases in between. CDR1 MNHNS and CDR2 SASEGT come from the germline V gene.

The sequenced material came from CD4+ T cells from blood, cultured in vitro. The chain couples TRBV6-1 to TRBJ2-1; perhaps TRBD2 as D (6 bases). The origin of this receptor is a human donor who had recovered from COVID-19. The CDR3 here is CASSGRTGASYNEQFF. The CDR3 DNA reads TGTGCCAGCAGTGGAAGAACGGGAGCCTCCTACAATGAGCAGTTCTTC.